Listed below are T cell receptor beta chains from one sample, sequenced in a study of T cells after yellow fever vaccination. TCRdb redid the calling of the 5' RACE reads with MiXCR, one entry per CDR3 protein. This sample has under 300,000 distinct CDR3 sequences, with around 13% found just once. Sequenced material: CD4+ T cells sorted from PBMCs, taken 45 days after the yellow fever booster vaccination. Receptors originate from a man under 40 who received the YFV17D yellow fever vaccine. Both conserved end residues are part of each CDR3. A D gene is named only where the DNA matches it firmly. Clone size appears in some rows only: once, few, many, or a class for an expanded clone.

D gene: -; J gene: TRBJ2-5; clone size: -; V gene: TRBV7-3; CDR3 protein: CASSPQGGGLETQYF; CDR3 DNA: TGTGCCAGCAGCCCCCAGGGGGGGGGCTTAGAGACCCAGTACTTC
D gene: TRBD2; J gene: TRBJ2-1; clone size: -; V gene: TRBV20-1; CDR3 protein: CSARLAGDTYNEQFF; CDR3 DNA: TGCAGTGCTAGGCTAGCGGGGGACACCTACAATGAGCAGTTCTTC
D gene: -; J gene: TRBJ2-5; clone size: few; V gene: TRBV30; CDR3 protein: CAWNWEFQETQYF; CDR3 DNA: TGTGCCTGGAACTGGGAGTTCCAAGAGACCCAGTACTTC
D gene: TRBD1; J gene: TRBJ2-7; clone size: few; V gene: TRBV6-2/TRBV6-3; CDR3 protein: CASSRTGLPEQYF; CDR3 DNA: TGTGCCAGCAGTCGGACAGGATTACCCGAGCAGTACTTC
D gene: -; J gene: TRBJ2-1; clone size: -; V gene: TRBV12-3/TRBV12-4; CDR3 protein: CASSDGRGTVYNEQFF; CDR3 DNA: TGTGCCAGCAGTGACGGTCGCGGGACAGTGTACAATGAGCAGTTCTTC
D gene: -; J gene: TRBJ2-3; clone size: many; V gene: TRBV20-1; CDR3 protein: CSASPLGLGPRDTQYF; CDR3 DNA: TGCAGTGCTAGCCCACTCGGACTGGGCCCACGAGATACGCAGTATTTT
D gene: -; J gene: TRBJ2-5; clone size: many; V gene: TRBV20-1; CDR3 protein: CSARGLFQETQYF; CDR3 DNA: TGCAGTGCTAGAGGACTGTTCCAAGAGACCCAGTACTTC
D gene: -; J gene: TRBJ2-7; clone size: many; V gene: TRBV6-2/TRBV6-3; CDR3 protein: CASSYLRVSYEQYF; CDR3 DNA: TGTGCCAGCAGTTATCTTCGGGTCTCCTACGAGCAGTACTTC
D gene: -; J gene: TRBJ2-2; clone size: -; V gene: TRBV5-1; CDR3 protein: CASSLVGSGGELFF; CDR3 DNA: TGCGCCAGCAGCTTGGTTGGGTCAGGCGGGGAGCTGTTTTTT
D gene: -; J gene: TRBJ2-5; clone size: -; V gene: TRBV7-2; CDR3 protein: CASSHRRQQETQYF; CDR3 DNA: TGTGCCAGCAGTCACAGACGACAGCAAGAGACCCAGTACTTC
D gene: -; J gene: TRBJ2-7; clone size: -; V gene: TRBV29-1; CDR3 protein: CSVEDVAHTEQYF; CDR3 DNA: TGCAGCGTTGAAGATGTGGCCCACACTGAGCAGTACTTC
D gene: -; J gene: TRBJ2-7; clone size: -; V gene: TRBV5-6; CDR3 protein: CASSLQGPDGEQYF; CDR3 DNA: TGTGCCAGCAGCTTACAGGGACCTGACGGCGAGCAGTACTTC
D gene: TRBD2; J gene: TRBJ2-3; clone size: -; V gene: TRBV12-3/TRBV12-4; CDR3 protein: CASRDSGATDTQYF; CDR3 DNA: TGTGCCAGCAGGGATAGCGGGGCCACAGATACGCAGTATTTT
D gene: -; J gene: TRBJ1-6; clone size: -; V gene: TRBV5-1; CDR3 protein: CASSPAVFREEGSPLHF; CDR3 DNA: TGCGCCAGCAGCCCGGCGGTTTTTCGGGAAGAGGGTTCACCCCTCCACTTT
D gene: -; J gene: TRBJ2-5; clone size: -; V gene: TRBV20-1; CDR3 protein: CSARRPGPAETQYF; CDR3 DNA: TGCAGTGCTAGAAGACCGGGTCCCGCGGAGACCCAGTACTTC
D gene: TRBD1; J gene: TRBJ1-5; clone size: -; V gene: TRBV7-2; CDR3 protein: CASSTDREGPQHF; CDR3 DNA: TGTGCCAGCAGCACCGACAGGGAGGGCCCCCAGCATTTT
D gene: TRBD1; J gene: TRBJ2-7; clone size: -; V gene: TRBV5-1; CDR3 protein: CASSLNQGAYEQYF; CDR3 DNA: TGCGCCAGCAGCTTGAACCAGGGGGCCTACGAGCAGTACTTC
D gene: -; J gene: TRBJ2-1; clone size: few; V gene: TRBV20-1; CDR3 protein: CSAMDAEQFF; CDR3 DNA: TGCAGTGCCATGGACGCAGAGCAGTTCTTC
D gene: -; J gene: TRBJ1-1; clone size: few; V gene: TRBV12-3/TRBV12-4; CDR3 protein: CASSFLENTEAFF; CDR3 DNA: TGTGCCAGCAGTTTTCTGGAGAACACTGAAGCTTTCTTT
D gene: -; J gene: TRBJ2-1; clone size: few; V gene: TRBV7-2; CDR3 protein: CASSLEGFSYNEQFF; CDR3 DNA: TGTGCCAGCAGCTTAGAAGGGTTCTCCTACAATGAGCAGTTCTTC
D gene: -; J gene: TRBJ2-3; clone size: many; V gene: TRBV12-3/TRBV12-4; CDR3 protein: CASSSGAGTDTQYF; CDR3 DNA: TGTGCCAGCAGTTCAGGGGCAGGCACAGATACGCAGTATTTT
D gene: -; J gene: TRBJ2-3; clone size: -; V gene: TRBV12-3/TRBV12-4; CDR3 protein: CASSLPFIADTQYF; CDR3 DNA: TGTGCCAGCAGTTTACCTTTTATCGCAGATACGCAGTATTTT
D gene: -; J gene: TRBJ2-7; clone size: -; V gene: TRBV4-3; CDR3 protein: CASSQDKTRSYEQYF; CDR3 DNA: TGCGCCAGCAGCCAAGATAAAACGAGGTCCTACGAGCAGTACTTC
D gene: -; J gene: TRBJ2-2; clone size: -; V gene: TRBV14; CDR3 protein: CASSQSLAGTGELFF; CDR3 DNA: TGTGCCAGCAGCCAATCACTAGCTGGCACCGGGGAGCTGTTTTTT
D gene: TRBD2; J gene: TRBJ2-5; clone size: few; V gene: TRBV3-1; CDR3 protein: CASSKTTGGETQYF; CDR3 DNA: TGTGCCAGCAGTAAAACGACCGGGGGGGAGACCCAGTACTTC
D gene: TRBD1; J gene: TRBJ2-1; clone size: few; V gene: TRBV12-5; CDR3 protein: CASGLDRGPMEQFF; CDR3 DNA: TGTGCTAGTGGTTTAGACAGGGGCCCTATGGAGCAGTTCTTC
D gene: -; J gene: TRBJ2-7; clone size: -; V gene: TRBV10-3; CDR3 protein: CAIRQSGASFYEQYF; CDR3 DNA: TGTGCCATCAGGCAATCCGGGGCAAGCTTCTACGAGCAGTACTTC
D gene: -; J gene: TRBJ1-1; clone size: many; V gene: TRBV27; CDR3 protein: CASSFLGGVRNTEAFF; CDR3 DNA: TGTGCCAGCAGTTTTCTTGGGGGCGTACGGAACACTGAAGCTTTCTTT
D gene: -; J gene: TRBJ2-3; clone size: -; V gene: TRBV7-2; CDR3 protein: CASSMGPLYTQYF; CDR3 DNA: TGTGCCAGCAGCATGGGACCGCTTTATACGCAGTATTTT
D gene: -; J gene: TRBJ2-1; clone size: -; V gene: TRBV3-1; CDR3 protein: CASSQDLEGDEQFF; CDR3 DNA: TGTGCCAGCAGCCAAGATCTGGAGGGTGATGAGCAGTTCTTC
D gene: -; J gene: TRBJ2-1; clone size: -; V gene: TRBV29-1; CDR3 protein: CSVVGGPEQFF; CDR3 DNA: TGCAGCGTTGTGGGGGGGCCCGAGCAGTTCTTC
D gene: -; J gene: TRBJ2-2; clone size: many; V gene: TRBV20-1; CDR3 protein: CSATKLSSGELFF; CDR3 DNA: TGCAGTGCCACCAAACTCAGCTCCGGGGAGCTGTTTTTT
D gene: -; J gene: TRBJ2-3; clone size: few; V gene: TRBV7-9; CDR3 protein: CASSKSTDTQYF; CDR3 DNA: TGTGCCAGCAGCAAATCGACAGATACGCAGTATTTT
D gene: TRBD2; J gene: TRBJ2-6; clone size: few; V gene: TRBV25-1; CDR3 protein: CASSEWEGRGANVLTF; CDR3 DNA: TGTGCCAGCAGTGAATGGGAGGGGCGTGGGGCCAACGTCCTGACTTTC
D gene: -; J gene: TRBJ2-6; clone size: few; V gene: TRBV11-3; CDR3 protein: CASSKFGSPGANVLTF; CDR3 DNA: TGTGCCAGCAGCAAATTTGGCTCCCCTGGGGCCAACGTCCTGACTTTC
D gene: TRBD1; J gene: TRBJ1-1; clone size: few; V gene: TRBV5-1; CDR3 protein: CASSAMTGVHTEAFF; CDR3 DNA: TGCGCCAGCAGCGCTATGACAGGGGTGCACACTGAAGCTTTCTTT
D gene: -; J gene: TRBJ2-5; clone size: few; V gene: TRBV20-1; CDR3 protein: CSARGMVAETQYF; CDR3 DNA: TGCAGTGCTAGAGGCATGGTTGCCGAGACCCAGTACTTC
D gene: -; J gene: TRBJ2-5; clone size: few; V gene: TRBV6-2/TRBV6-3; CDR3 protein: CASSSSYQGETQYF; CDR3 DNA: TGTGCCAGCAGTTCATCCTACCAGGGCGAGACCCAGTACTTC
D gene: -; J gene: TRBJ2-7; clone size: many; V gene: TRBV12-3/TRBV12-4; CDR3 protein: CASSSKDRKKYEQYF; CDR3 DNA: TGTGCCAGCAGTTCCAAGGACCGAAAAAAGTACGAGCAGTACTTC
D gene: -; J gene: TRBJ2-2; clone size: many; V gene: TRBV5-1; CDR3 protein: CASSFAGTDYTGELFF; CDR3 DNA: TGCGCCAGCAGCTTCGCCGGGACGGACTACACCGGGGAGCTGTTTTTT
D gene: -; J gene: TRBJ2-7; clone size: -; V gene: TRBV5-4; CDR3 protein: CAIGLGHEQYF; CDR3 DNA: TGTGCCATCGGCTTGGGGCACGAGCAGTACTTC